Shown below are 23 T cell receptor beta chains from a single sample sequenced in a study of breast tumors, draining lymph nodes, adjacent tissues. From the multiplex PCR reads, TCRdb called clonotypes with MiXCR, one entry per CDR3 protein. The table shows about 180,000 distinct CDR3 sequences, with 30% to 35% occurring only once. Samples came from axillary lymph nodes draining the breast cancer. Sample: axillary lymph node tissue. The receptors stem from a female donor with breast cancer. Some clones in this sample may be carry-over from other donors' samples.

There are a few counts of this clonotype. The chain links TRBV6-2 or TRBV6-3 to TRBJ1-2, with D uncertain. Trimming removed 5 bases from V and 0 bases from J, with 19 bases in between. The germline gives CDR1 MNHEY, CDR2 SVGEGT. The CDR3 runs to 17 residues. In DNA, the CDR3 is TGTGCCAGCAGTGCCGGACTAGTCCACTGGACTAACTATGGCTACACCTTC. Its protein product is CASSAGLVHWTNYGYTF.

CDR3 amino acids: CSAGPSPGGDTQYF. For the CDR3, the DNA is TGCAGTGCTGGGCCATCCCCTGGTGGGGATACGCAGTATTTT. The genes are TRBV20-1 and TRBJ2-3; D is ambiguous. V was clipped by 5 bases and J by 6 bases, with 18 bases between them. The V gene's germline CDR1 is DFQATT and CDR2 SNEGSKA (reference sequence). The CDR3 spans 14 residues.

The table lists this clonotype with many counts. The J gene is TRBJ1-4, the V gene TRBV30, with D maybe TRBD1 (5 bases). The germline CDR1 and CDR2 sequences are GTSNPN and SVGIG (reference sequence). V lost 2 bases, J lost 6 bases, and 10 bases lay in between. This CDR3 is 13 amino acids long. The CDR3, as DNA: TGTGCCTGGAGTTCGGGGGTGGATGAAAAACTGTTTTTT. Its translation: CAWSSGVDEKLFF.

At least ten counts were recorded for this clonotype. The chain uses TRBV6-5 and TRBJ2-1; TRBD1 or TRBD2 may be the D gene (6 bases each). The CDR3 is 14 amino acids. Germline CDR1 is MNHEY and CDR2 is SVGAGI. V lost 4 bases to trimming and J lost 4 bases, with 11 bases between them. CDR3: CASSFRRGYNEQFF. For the CDR3, the DNA is TGTGCCAGCAGTTTTCGGAGGGGGTACAATGAGCAGTTCTTC.

V is TRBV5-5 and J is TRBJ1-1, with TRBD1 identical over 7 bases. The CDR3 consists of 15 residues. J lost 0 bases, V lost 4 bases, and 6 bases had no gene match. Germline V gives CDR1 SGHKS, CDR2 YYEKEE (reference sequence). DNA of the CDR3: TGTGCCAGCAGCCTACAGGGGAGCATGAACACTGAAGCTTTCTTT. Residues: CASSLQGSMNTEAFF.

This clonotype came up once. A junction end diverges from the germline sequence, so it may reflect a read error. The V gene is TRBV7-2, the J gene TRBJ2-3, with D possibly matching TRBD1 (5 bases). The CDR3 is made up of 12 amino acids. Germline CDR1 is SGHTA and CDR2 is FQGNSA. The CDR3 coding sequence is TGTGCCAGCAGTTTAGGGGTGGGCCCTTTGGATTTT. This encodes CASSLGVGPLDF.

This clonotype was observed many times. This chain links TRBV3-1 with TRBJ2-7; no definite D call. Germline V CDR1 and CDR2: LGHDT, YNNKEL (reference sequence). V dropped 4 bases and J dropped 2 bases, with 12 bases sitting between them. The CDR3 is made up of 14 amino acids. The CDR3 region is CASSPRQPPYEQYF. The CDR3 DNA reads as TGTGCCAGCAGCCCCCGGCAGCCACCCTACGAGCAGTACTTC.

Regarding this clonotype: At one boundary the junction diverges from the germline segment, which might be a read error. The chain recombines TRBV28 with TRBJ1-2; D ambiguous. The CDR3 is 14 residues long. The germline V gene has CDR1 MDHEN and CDR2 SYDVKM. Written as DNA, the CDR3 is TGTGCCAGCGGTTTCCCCGGTAGGGTAGGTGGCTACACCTTC. This encodes CASGFPGRVGGYTF.

This clonotype showed up many times. The gene calls are TRBV2 and TRBJ1-1, with a possible D match to TRBD1 (6 bases). Germline CDR1 is SNHLY and CDR2 is FYNNEI. CDR3 size: 14 residues. V gave up 9 bases and J gave up 1 base, with 15 bases separating them. The CDR3 protein is CASIGDISNTEAFF. As DNA, the CDR3 is TGTGCCAGTATTGGGGACATCTCGAACACTGAAGCTTTCTTT.

The V call is TRBV4-2, the J call TRBJ2-2; 9 positions match TRBD1. V lost 4 bases and J lost 4; bases outside the gene matches: 13. The CDR3 length is 18 residues. In germline, CDR1 is LGHNA, CDR2 YNFKEQ. Here the CDR3 DNA reads TGTGCCAGCAGCCGAGGAGCCGGGACAGGGAGTGGCACCGGGGAGCTGTTTTTT. Its translation: CASSRGAGTGSGTGELFF.

This clonotype came up many times. The gene calls are TRBV6-5 and TRBJ1-2, with 9 positions matching TRBD1. The CDR3 is 13 residues long. Trimming removed 4 bases from V and 6 bases from J; junction bases left unmatched: 3. Germline loops: CDR1 MNHEY, CDR2 SVGAGI. Here the CDR3 DNA reads TGTGCCAGCAGTTTAGGACAGGGGCATGGCTACACCTTC. It encodes CASSLGQGHGYTF.

This clonotype was recorded once. This CDR3 reads CASRTGGRYGYTF. CDR3 nucleotides: TGCGCCAGCAGGACAGGGGGCAGGTATGGCTACACCTTC. This sequence joins TRBV5-1 and TRBJ1-2; 10 nucleotides line up with TRBD1. The CDR3 spans 13 residues. J was trimmed by 5 bases and V by 5 bases; bases with no gene match: 3. Germline V gene data show CDR1 as SGHRS and CDR2 as YFSETQ.

This clonotype has ten or more counts. Here the CDR3 reads CASSTTASTNEKLFF. Written as DNA, the CDR3 is TGTGCCAGCAGTACGACAGCATCAACTAATGAAAAACTGTTTTTT. The genes are TRBV27 and TRBJ1-4; D is possibly TRBD1 (5 bases). This CDR3 comprises 15 residues. Germline V gene sequence: CDR1 MNHEY, CDR2 SMNVEV (reference sequence). V was pared by 5 bases and J by 0 bases, with 10 bases between.

As to this clonotype: Compared with germline, one end of the junction differs, possibly owing to a read error. The chain recombines TRBV7-2 with TRBJ2-7; D is unclear. The CDR3 loop spans 14 amino acids. Germline V gives CDR1 SGHTA, CDR2 FQGNSA. CDR3 loop: CAGSLAPGVYELYF. In DNA, the CDR3 is TGTGCCGGCAGCTTAGCCCCTGGGGTCTACGAGCTGTACTTC. Supplemented by reference TRBV7-2 and TRBJ2-7, the full variable domain reads GAGVSQSPSNKVTEKGKDVELRCDPISGHTALYWYRQSLGQGLEFLIYFQGNSAPDKSGLPSDRFSAERTGGSVSTLTIQRTQQEDSAVYLCAGSLAPGVYELYFGPGTRLTVT.

Notes on this clonotype: One base away lies a much larger clone, so this may be a sequencing read error. The CDR3 sequence is CASSQDLGGGNGQFF. The CDR3, as DNA: TGCGCCAGCAGCCAAGATCTGGGGGGGGGGAATGGGCAGTTCTTC. V gene TRBV4-3 combines with J gene TRBJ2-1; 7 bases map to TRBD2. From germline, CDR1 is LGHNA and CDR2 YSLEER. The CDR3 is 15 amino acids.

This clonotype was found many times. The rearrangement uses TRBV7-2 and TRBJ1-2, with D tentatively TRBD1 (5 bases). Between the trimmed V and J ends, which lost 3 bases and 5 bases, there was a span of 19 bases. Germline-derived CDR1 and CDR2 are SGHTA and FQGNSA. The CDR3 sequence is 16 residues long. The CDR3 nucleotides read TGTGCCAGCAGCTTCCTGCCGGGACGTAATATGTATGGCTACACCTTC. Translating gives CASSFLPGRNMYGYTF.

This clonotype was picked up a small number of times. The gene calls are TRBV6-2 or TRBV6-3 and TRBJ2-7; D remains unclear. Trimming took off 2 bases at V and 2 bases at J, with 7 bases between the two ends. Germline V gene data show CDR1 as MNHEY and CDR2 as SVGEGT. The CDR3 sequence is 13 residues long. The CDR3 DNA is TGTGCCAGCAGTTACGGTCAGACCTACGAGCAGTACTTC. This codes for CASSYGQTYEQYF.

This clonotype was found many times. The CDR3 coding sequence is TGTGCCAGCAGTTTTGGGGAAAGAAGCAATCAGCCCCAGCATTTT. Protein: CASSFGERSNQPQHF. The rearrangement joins TRBV12-3 or TRBV12-4 to TRBJ1-5; D not certain. V lost 3 bases and J lost 1, with 10 bases in between. The CDR3 loop spans 15 amino acids.

This clonotype showed up many times. This rearrangement joins TRBV9 to TRBJ2-5; 7 positions match TRBD1. The CDR3 runs to 17 residues. V dropped 2 bases and J dropped 0; count of bases not matched to a gene: 10. The germline V gene has CDR1 SGDLS and CDR2 YYNGEE. DNA of the CDR3: TGTGCCAGCAGCGTCCACATCGACAGGGATAACCAAGAGACCCAGTACTTC. Protein product: CASSVHIDRDNQETQYF.

The rearrangement uses TRBV6-1 and TRBJ1-4; 9 positions agree with TRBD1. Germline V gives CDR1 MNHNS, CDR2 SASEGT. V was clipped by 5 bases and J by 7 bases; unmatched bases: 5. The CDR3 runs to 14 residues. In nucleotides, the CDR3 is TGTGCCAGCAGTATAGGGACAGGGTTTGAAAAACTGTTTTTT. Translated: CASSIGTGFEKLFF.

The chain employs TRBV7-8 and TRBJ1-4; D ambiguous. The CDR3 is 14 residues long. The V end lost 6 bases, the J end lost 5 bases, and 13 bases lay between the germline ends. The germline V gene encodes CDR1 SGHVS and CDR2 FQNEAQ. The CDR3 loop is CASSYEKLNEKLFF. CDR3 nucleotides: TGTGCCAGCAGTTACGAAAAGCTGAATGAAAAACTGTTTTTT.

There are many counts of this clonotype. The chain combines TRBV20-1 with TRBJ1-5; TRBD1 matches 8 bases. Germline CDR1 reads DFQATT; CDR2 reads SNEGSKA (reference sequence). The CDR3 runs 13 residues. V dropped 6 bases and J dropped 5; count of bases not matched to a gene: 6. The CDR3, as DNA: TGCAGTGCGATAGAGACAGGGGATCAGCCCCAGCATTTT. It codes for CSAIETGDQPQHF.

This clonotype was seen at least ten times. The chain carries TRBV2 and TRBJ2-2; TRBD1 matches 10 bases. The CDR3 loop spans 15 amino acids. With 6 bases clipped from V and 3 bases from J, the junction kept 4 bases outside the gene matches. Germline V gene sequence: CDR1 SNHLY, CDR2 FYNNEI. This chain's CDR3 is CASRDRGGYTGELFF. CDR3 bases: TGTGCCAGCAGGGACAGGGGGGGTTACACCGGGGAGCTGTTTTTT.